Listed here are 25 T cell receptor beta chains from one sample, sequenced in a study of long-term antiretroviral therapy in people with HIV. Sequencing used immunoSEQ v3.0 at survey level. Produced via immunoSEQ multiplex PCR; TCRdb's table is partial and in-frame only. The sample holds about 50,000 clones, about 88% seen once. The material sequenced was unsorted PBMCs, taken 0.8 years after starting antiretroviral therapy. Receptors were obtained from a woman younger than 35 with HIV.

The rearrangement joins TRBV7-2 to TRBJ2-7; TRBD2 agrees at 14 bases. Germline values: CDR1 SGHTA, CDR2 FQGNSA. This CDR3 is built from 18 residues. The V segment lost 3 bases and the J segment 2 bases; nucleotides outside the gene matches: 9. CDR3 residues: CASSFSGTSGSVPYEQYF. DNA of the CDR3: TGTGCCAGCAGCTTTAGTGGGACTAGCGGGAGTGTCCCCTACGAGCAGTACTTC.

J is TRBJ1-1 and V is TRBV7-2; no clear D gene. The CDR3 length is 15 residues. Germline assignment: CDR1 SGHTA and CDR2 FQGNSA. Trimming cost V 3 bases and J 4 bases, with 15 bases left between them. The CDR3 protein is CASSLDRKGGTEAFF. The CDR3 DNA sequence: TGTGCCAGCAGCTTGGATCGGAAGGGCGGCACTGAAGCTTTCTTT.

The rearrangement joins TRBV5-4 to TRBJ2-7; no definite D call. CDR3 size: 18 residues. V gave up 2 bases and J gave up 0 bases, with 21 bases separating them. The V gene's germline CDR1 is SGHNT and CDR2 YYREEE (reference sequence). DNA for the CDR3: TGTGCCAGCAGCTTTACCCCCCCGGACCCCCACAGCTCCTACGAGCAGTACTTC. Translation: CASSFTPPDPHSSYEQYF.

V usage is TRBV13 and J usage is TRBJ2-1, with D unclear. The V gene's germline CDR1 is PRHDT and CDR2 FYEKMQ (reference sequence). The CDR3 runs 14 residues. V was pared by 4 bases and J by 9 bases, with 16 bases between. The CDR3 is CASSSPPSRSEQFF. In DNA form, the CDR3 reads TGTGCCAGCAGCTCCCCCCCTTCAAGAAGTGAGCAGTTCTTC. Combining the CDR3 with reference TRBV13 and TRBJ2-1 gives the whole variable domain AAGVIQSPRHLIKEKRETATLKCYPIPRHDTVYWYQQGPGQDPQFLISFYEKMQSDKGSIPDRFSAQQFSDYHSELNMSSLELGDSALYFCASSSPPSRSEQFFGPGTRLTVL.

J is TRBJ2-7 and V is TRBV4-3, with TRBD1 matching over 10 bases. Looked up from germline, CDR1 is LGHNA and CDR2 is YSLEER. The CDR3 length is 16 residues. V shed 0 bases and J 5 bases; nucleotides not matched to a gene: 7. CDR3 region: CASSQDLGQGKDEQYF. As DNA, the CDR3 is TGCGCCAGCAGCCAAGATCTGGGACAGGGGAAGGACGAGCAGTACTTC.

The rearrangement joins TRBV4-3 to TRBJ2-1, with D hard to call. V lost 3 bases and J lost 9, with 18 bases in between. CDR1 and CDR2 (germline): LGHNA, YSLEER. The length of the CDR3 is 15 residues. This CDR3 is CASSHQRYPSSEQFF. The CDR3 DNA reads TGCGCCAGCAGCCATCAACGTTACCCGAGCAGTGAGCAGTTCTTC.

This sequence joins TRBV15 and TRBJ1-1; D gene unclear. The length of the CDR3 is 11 residues. The germline gives CDR1 LNHNV, CDR2 YYDKDF (reference sequence). Between the trimmed V and J ends, which lost 8 bases and 4 bases, there was a span of 8 bases. As DNA, the CDR3 is TGTGCCACCCTTTGGGGCACTGAAGCTTTCTTT. This gives the protein CATLWGTEAFF. The whole variable domain, filled in from reference TRBV15 and TRBJ1-1, reads DAMVIQNPRYQVTQFGKPVTLSCSQTLNHNVMYWYQQKSSQAPKLLFHYYDKDFNNEADTPDNFQSRRPNTSFCFLDIRSPGLGDTAMYLCATLWGTEAFFGQGTRLTVV.

This clone has just one count. The chain recombines TRBV2 with TRBJ2-3; 9 bases are shared with TRBD2. The V and J ends lost 9 bases and 5 bases, in that order; junction bases with no gene match: 9. This CDR3 spans 14 amino acids. Germline CDR1 is SNHLY and CDR2 is FYNNEI. The DNA for the CDR3 is TGTGCCAGGCAGGGGCGGGAGGGCCAAGATACGCAGTATTTT. Its translation is CARQGREGQDTQYF.

The chain uses TRBV11-1 and TRBJ2-7; no reliable D call. Germline loops: CDR1 SGHAT, CDR2 FQDESV (reference sequence). Trimming shortened V by 3 bases and J by 4 bases, and 13 bases separated the two germline ends. The CDR3 is 14 residues long. The CDR3 here is CASSFQNSEYEQYF. CDR3 DNA: TGTGCCAGCAGCTTCCAAAATTCAGAGTACGAGCAGTACTTC.

The chain links TRBV5-5 to TRBJ1-5; D might be TRBD1 (6 bases). This CDR3 is built from 16 residues. Trimming stripped 0 bases from V and 6 bases from J, with 16 bases between. Germline CDR1 is SGHKS and CDR2 is YYEKEE (reference sequence). The CDR3 coding sequence is TGTGCCAGCAGCTTGGATCAACGGGGGGCCGGTCAGCCCCAGCATTTT. This sequence encodes CASSLDQRGAGQPQHF.

This rearrangement joins TRBV10-2 to TRBJ2-7, with 7 bases identical to TRBD2. The germline V gene encodes CDR1 WSHSY and CDR2 SAAADI. This CDR3 region has 16 residues. The J segment lost 3 bases and the V segment lost 3 bases, leaving 11 bases of the junction unmatched. The CDR3 reads CASSDPAGAFFYEQYF. CDR3 nucleotides: TGCGCCAGCAGTGATCCCGCGGGAGCCTTCTTCTACGAGCAGTACTTC.

This chain uses TRBV19 with TRBJ2-1; weak D call: TRBD2 (6 bases). This CDR3 has 15 amino acids. V lost 7 bases and J lost 10, with 23 bases in between. Germline V lookup: CDR1 LNHDA, CDR2 SQIVND (reference sequence). For the CDR3, the DNA is TGTGCCAGTAAGGGCGGGAACATAAGGTCAGGGGAGCAGTTCTTC. Translation: CASKGGNIRSGEQFF.

The chain links TRBV10-3 to TRBJ2-7; either TRBD1 or TRBD2 may fit D (5 bases each). The length of the CDR3 is 11 residues. The V gene's germline CDR1 is ENHRY and CDR2 SYGVKD. Trimming took 4 bases from V and 12 from J, leaving 13 bases between them. CDR3 loop: CAISGEGRMYF. The CDR3 DNA follows: TGTGCCATCAGTGGTGAGGGACGGATGTACTTC.

V and J are TRBV27 and TRBJ2-7, with 10 bases aligning to TRBD1. Trimming removed 7 bases from V and 1 base from J; junction bases left unmatched: 4. This CDR3 has 14 residues. The germline V gene has CDR1 MNHEY and CDR2 SMNVEV (reference sequence). The CDR3 reads CASTWTGGSYEQYF. CDR3 nucleotides: TGTGCCAGCACCTGGACAGGGGGTTCCTACGAGCAGTACTTC.

The chain joins TRBV9 to TRBJ1-4; TRBD1 matches at 7 bases. V shed 1 base and J 0 bases; nucleotides not matched to a gene: 27. This CDR3 has 24 amino acids. Germline CDR1 reads SGDLS; CDR2 reads YYNGEE. The CDR3 DNA sequence: TGTGCCAGCAGCGTACTCGCTGGTGGGGGTTACCTAGACAGGGAGCAGTCAACTAATGAAAAACTGTTTTTT. It is translated as CASSVLAGGGYLDREQSTNEKLFF.

There are a few counts of this clone. The chain couples TRBV6-1 to TRBJ2-7; 15 nucleotides match TRBD2. Trimming at V came to 6 bases and at J to 5 bases, leaving 5 bases not matched to a gene. Germline loops: CDR1 MNHNS, CDR2 SASEGT. The CDR3 covers 15 residues. CDR3 loop: CASSGLAGGPDEQYF. The CDR3 DNA sequence: TGTGCCAGCAGCGGACTAGCGGGAGGGCCAGACGAGCAGTACTTC.

The chain is built from TRBV27 and TRBJ2-7, with 11 bases lining up with TRBD1. Germline V gene data show CDR1 as MNHEY and CDR2 as SMNVEV (reference sequence). Trimming at V came to 2 bases and at J to 7 bases, leaving 7 bases not matched to a gene. This CDR3 is built from 15 residues. CDR3 in amino acids: CASSLRDRGSGEQYF. The DNA for the CDR3 is TGTGCCAGCAGTTTACGGGACAGGGGGTCGGGGGAGCAGTACTTC.

V gene TRBV7-8 combines with J gene TRBJ1-2; D may be TRBD1 (5 bases). V lost 10 bases and J 5 bases, leaving 26 bases between the germline ends. From germline, CDR1 is SGHVS and CDR2 FQNEAQ. There are 16 residues in the CDR3. The CDR3 spells CATSGALDSSIYGYTF. DNA of the CDR3: TGTGCCACCTCGGGTGCCCTCGACAGTAGTATTTATGGCTACACCTTC.

CDR3 coding DNA: TGTGCCAGCTCACTTTCCGGGGAGCTGTTTTTT. Translating gives CASSLSGELFF. The chain recombines TRBV18 with TRBJ2-2; D not resolved. Trimming stripped 4 bases from V and 6 bases from J, with 3 bases between. The germline V gene encodes CDR1 KGHSH and CDR2 LQKENI. This CDR3 is 11 amino acids long.

This clone was observed a single time. This chain connects TRBV7-9 to TRBJ2-7, with D perhaps assigned TRBD1 or TRBD2 (5 bases each). The CDR3 loop spans 15 amino acids. Trimming removed 2 bases from V and 6 bases from J, with 17 bases in between. Germline V gives CDR1 SEHNR, CDR2 FQNEAQ (reference sequence). CDR3 protein: CASSLRDPRTPEQYF. CDR3 nucleotide sequence: TGTGCCAGCAGCTTACGGGACCCCCGGACGCCCGAGCAGTACTTC.

J is TRBJ2-2 and V is TRBV27; tentatively, D is TRBD1 (6 bases). The CDR3 totals 16 residues. Germline CDR1 and CDR2: MNHEY and SMNVEV (reference sequence). Trimming took off 0 bases at V and 2 bases at J, with 10 bases between the two ends. This chain's CDR3 is CASSLSPGTNTGELFF. CDR3 bases: TGTGCCAGCAGTTTATCGCCAGGGACAAACACCGGGGAGCTGTTTTTT.

The rearrangement links TRBV7-3 to TRBJ1-5; TRBD1 might be the D (5 bases). This CDR3 has 15 residues. Germline-derived CDR1 and CDR2 are SGHTA and FQGTGA. Trimming took 1 base from V and 2 from J, leaving 9 bases between them. CDR3: CASSLKRDGNQPQHF. The CDR3 DNA is TGTGCCAGCAGCTTAAAACGGGACGGCAATCAGCCCCAGCATTTT.

V usage is TRBV4-3 and J usage is TRBJ2-2; D gene unclear. The CDR3 spans 12 residues. V lost 1 base and J 7 bases, leaving 4 bases between the germline ends. Per germline, CDR1 LGHNA and CDR2 YSLEER. CDR3 residues: CASSQGSGELFF. CDR3 in DNA: TGCGCCAGCAGCCAAGGGAGCGGGGAGCTGTTTTTT.

The genes are TRBV6-5 and TRBJ2-7; D not certain. Germline CDR1 MNHEY, CDR2 SVGAGI. V lost 4 bases and J 4 bases, leaving 8 bases between the germline ends. The CDR3 length is 12 residues. The CDR3 spells CASSSRLYEQYF. CDR3 coding DNA: TGTGCCAGCAGTTCCAGACTGTACGAGCAGTACTTC.

The chain combines TRBV9 with TRBJ2-7, with D possibly matching TRBD2 (5 bases). Germline CDR1 reads SGDLS; CDR2 reads YYNGEE. The CDR3 contains 15 residues. The V gene lost 4 bases and the J gene lost 5 bases, with 19 bases spanning the gap. The CDR3, as DNA: TGTGCCAGCAGCCCCCACCAGTGGGAGATCAACGAGCAGTACTTC. This gives the protein CASSPHQWEINEQYF.